This T cell receptor beta chain was profiled in a study of T cell responses to AZD1222 COVID-19 vaccine. Findings of the study overall: The study identified only a handful of AZD1222 recipients as seropositive at baseline.

Data came from immunoSEQ multiplex PCR; TCRdb stores just in-frame clones and leaves some out. Among approximately 89,000 clones listed, about 93% were seen once. The CDR3 covers 12 residues. CDR1 is SQVTM and CDR2 is ANQGSEA in the germline V gene. V lost 4 bases and J 3 bases, leaving 9 bases between the germline ends. Remarks on this clone: Its antigen is unknown.

This TCR was sampled from an adult who received the AZD1222 COVID-19 vaccine. The chain employs TRBV29-1 and TRBJ1-2; D possibly corresponds to TRBD1 (5 bases). The sample in question was peripheral blood, obtained 28 days after the second AZD1222 dose. In DNA, the CDR3 is TGCAGCGTTGCCAGGGCCGACTATGGCTACACCTTC. Translated: CSVARADYGYTF.